Presented here are 10 T cell receptor beta chains from one specimen sequenced in a study of cytomegalovirus exposure and HLA in healthy donors. The study ran its PCR with 60 Vbeta and 13 Jbeta primers. Some clones are missing from TCRdb's copy, which holds only in-frame ones; the method was immunoSEQ multiplex PCR. The repertoire consists of about 140,000 clones, with roughly 80% occurring once and the leading ten covering 1.5% to 2%. Sequencing was done on a sample of PBMCs. The origin of the receptors is a female donor in good health and CMV-seronegative.

This chain links TRBV28 with TRBJ1-2, with TRBD1 identical over 8 bases. J lost 7 bases, V lost 6 bases, and 7 bases had no gene match. The CDR3 has 13 residues. Germline-derived CDR1 and CDR2 are MDHEN and SYDVKM. CDR3: CASRGGGTGGYTF. CDR3 in DNA: TGTGCCAGCAGGGGAGGTGGGACAGGTGGCTACACCTTC.

This clone was recorded a few times. This chain uses TRBV29-1 with TRBJ1-1; 9 bases match TRBD1. Germline V gene data show CDR1 as SQVTM and CDR2 as ANQGSEA. The length of the CDR3 is 13 residues. V trimming: 2 bases; J trimming: 7 bases; junction bases outside the gene matches: 5. The CDR3 nucleotides read TGCAGCGTTGAAAGGGGGACAGGGCGTGAAGCTTTCTTT. Protein product: CSVERGTGREAFF.

This clone was counted only a few times. V is TRBV5-6 and J is TRBJ1-1; 7 positions agree with TRBD1. The CDR3 has 16 residues. J was trimmed by 0 bases and V by 4 bases; bases with no gene match: 9. The V gene's germline CDR1 is SGHDT and CDR2 YYEEEE. The CDR3 is CASSAQGVPMNTEAFF. Here the CDR3 DNA reads TGTGCCAGCAGCGCGCAGGGGGTCCCTATGAACACTGAAGCTTTCTTT.

J is TRBJ1-1 and V is TRBV9; D perhaps matches TRBD1 (6 bases). The length of the CDR3 is 16 residues. V was cut by 4 bases and J by 5 bases, with 21 bases left in between. The V gene's germline CDR1 is SGDLS and CDR2 YYNGEE. The CDR3 here is CASSPGNRVQSTEAFF. In nucleotides, the CDR3 is TGTGCCAGCAGCCCCGGGAACAGGGTTCAGAGTACTGAAGCTTTCTTT.

The chain joins TRBV7-9 to TRBJ1-6; D unclear. The CDR3 is 13 residues long. The ends were cut back, 4 bases at V and 10 bases at J, with 11 bases in the middle. The germline V gene has CDR1 SEHNR and CDR2 FQNEAQ (reference sequence). This CDR3 reads CASSSGARSPLHF. The CDR3 DNA follows: TGTGCCAGCAGCTCGGGAGCGAGGTCACCCCTCCACTTT.

The chain is built from TRBV7-2 and TRBJ2-7; TRBD2 is a possible D gene (6 bases). The ends were cut back, 5 bases at V and 3 bases at J, with 14 bases in the middle. Germline assignment: CDR1 SGHTA and CDR2 FQGNSA. CDR3 length equals 14 residues. DNA for the CDR3: TGTGCCAGCAGCCAGAGGCGGGGACTCTACGAGCAGTACTTC. Translating it yields CASSQRRGLYEQYF. The whole variable domain, filled in from reference TRBV7-2 and TRBJ2-7, reads GAGVSQSPSNKVTEKGKDVELRCDPISGHTALYWYRQSLGQGLEFLIYFQGNSAPDKSGLPSDRFSAERTGGSVSTLTIQRTQQEDSAVYLCASSQRRGLYEQYFGPGTRLTVT.

The J gene is TRBJ2-5, the V gene TRBV5-1, with D tentatively TRBD2 (7 bases). The V end lost 7 bases, the J end lost 4 bases, and 14 bases lay between the germline ends. CDR3 length: 13 amino acids. The germline V gene encodes CDR1 SGHRS and CDR2 YFSETQ. CDR3: CASGRGGGETQYF. The CDR3 bases are TGCGCCAGCGGACGAGGGGGGGGAGAGACCCAGTACTTC.

The CDR3 region has the DNA TGTGCCAGTCTAGCGGGGGGTGGCCTCAGCACAGATACGCAGTATTTT. Translation: CASLAGGGLSTDTQYF. The chain couples TRBV19 to TRBJ2-3; TRBD2 aligns across 11 bases. This CDR3 comprises 16 residues. V trimming: 8 bases; J trimming: 0 bases; junction bases outside the gene matches: 7. CDR1 LNHDA and CDR2 SQIVND come from the germline V gene (reference sequence).

The J gene is TRBJ2-2, the V gene TRBV7-2; D might be TRBD2 (5 bases). The germline V gene has CDR1 SGHTA and CDR2 FQGNSA. V was shortened by 1 base and J by 1 base, with 13 bases between the two germline ends. The CDR3 loop spans 17 amino acids. The CDR3 here is CASSLGGFFLNTGELFF. CDR3 DNA: TGTGCCAGCAGCTTAGGAGGGTTCTTCTTGAACACCGGGGAGCTGTTTTTT.

The chain has TRBV28 and TRBJ1-2; 8 nucleotides agree with TRBD1. CDR3 size: 15 residues. V shed 4 bases and J 4 bases; nucleotides not matched to a gene: 8. The germline V gene encodes CDR1 MDHEN and CDR2 SYDVKM. Here the CDR3 reads CASSSTPGGGYGYTF. The CDR3 nucleotides read TGTGCCAGCAGTTCGACGCCAGGGGGCGGCTATGGCTACACCTTC.